Each of the 17 T cell receptor beta chains below was sequenced from the same sample in a study of blood T cell repertoires in COVID-19. Some clones are missing from TCRdb's copy, which holds only in-frame ones; the method was immunoSEQ multiplex PCR. The table lists just over 650,000 clones, about 90% of them singletons, with under 0.3% in the top ten. What was sequenced was peripheral blood. These receptor sequences come from a woman younger than 30 with acute or convalescent COVID-19.

This rearrangement joins TRBV14 to TRBJ2-2; unclear D gene. The CDR3 sequence is 12 residues long. Germline CDR1 SGHDN, CDR2 FVKESK. The V gene lost 3 bases and the J gene lost 6 bases, with 5 bases spanning the gap. CDR3 region: CASSQYAGELFF. Here the CDR3 DNA reads TGTGCCAGCAGCCAGTATGCCGGGGAGCTGTTTTTT.

This clone appeared a single time. This rearrangement joins TRBV28 to TRBJ1-2; D is unclear. The ends were cut back, 1 base at V and 7 bases at J, with 13 bases in the middle. The CDR3 runs 14 residues. The germline V gene has CDR1 MDHEN and CDR2 SYDVKM. The CDR3 reads CASSLSGSGGGYTF. Here the CDR3 DNA reads TGTGCCAGCAGTTTATCGGGTTCCGGAGGTGGCTACACCTTC.

V is TRBV4-1 and J is TRBJ1-2; D gene unclear. Germline lookup yields CDR1 MGHRA and CDR2 YSYEKL. This CDR3 is built from 13 residues. Deletions cut 1 base from V and 4 bases from J, with 7 bases between. As DNA, the CDR3 is TGCGCCAGCAGCCAAGCCCCATTCTATGGCTACACCTTC. Translating it yields CASSQAPFYGYTF.

The J gene is TRBJ1-2, the V gene TRBV6-1, with D maybe TRBD1 (5 bases). Germline CDR1 and CDR2: MNHNS and SASEGT. Trimming stripped 2 bases from V and 6 bases from J, with 13 bases between. The CDR3 covers 14 residues. CDR3 residues: CASSEWGEWHGYTF. For the CDR3, the DNA is TGTGCCAGCAGTGAATGGGGGGAGTGGCATGGCTACACCTTC.

The CDR3 DNA is TGCAGCGTCCGGACAGGCGTTGAAGCTTTCTTT. Its translation is CSVRTGVEAFF. The gene calls are TRBV29-1 and TRBJ1-1; 7 positions match TRBD1. The CDR3 runs to 11 residues. After removal of 6 bases from V and 7 bases from J, the junction contained 5 bases not matched to a gene. In germline, CDR1 is SQVTM, CDR2 ANQGSEA.

The chain uses TRBV28 and TRBJ1-5; D gene unclear. The V end was cut by 6 bases, the J end by 11 bases, with 17 bases between. This CDR3 has 13 residues. From germline, CDR1 is MDHEN and CDR2 SYDVKM. CDR3 DNA: TGTGCCAGCAGGGACTCCCCCTATCAATCCCAGCATTTT. Its protein is CASRDSPYQSQHF.

The rearrangement links TRBV6-5 to TRBJ1-1; no reliable D call. The germline CDR1 and CDR2 sequences are MNHEY and SVGAGI. The CDR3 is made up of 13 amino acids. The V gene lost 10 bases and the J gene lost 8 bases, with 20 bases spanning the gap. CDR3 bases: TGTGCCACCCGTCCCACTGAGTACCAAGAAGCTTTCTTT. This encodes CATRPTEYQEAFF.

In its sample, this clone was seen a few times. The chain uses TRBV29-1 and TRBJ1-5; 9 nucleotides line up with TRBD1. The germline gives CDR1 SQVTM, CDR2 ANQGSEA. Trimming took 4 bases from V and 7 from J; bases not matched to a gene: 11. This CDR3 is built from 15 residues. CDR3 sequence reads: CSVGFGTGSGQPQHF. For the CDR3, the DNA is TGCAGCGTTGGGTTTGGGACAGGGTCCGGACAGCCCCAGCATTTT.

V and J are TRBV7-2 and TRBJ2-7; 7 bases match TRBD1. The CDR3 totals 14 residues. V lost 6 bases, J lost 0 bases, and 5 bases stayed unmatched. Germline CDR1 reads SGHTA; CDR2 reads FQGNSA. CDR3 DNA sequence: TGTGCCAGCAGTCTTTGGGACAGCTCCTACGAGCAGTACTTC. Translation gives CASSLWDSSYEQYF.

The gene calls are TRBV29-1 and TRBJ1-1, with 8 bases that match TRBD1. In germline, CDR1 is SQVTM, CDR2 ANQGSEA. The V segment lost 7 bases and the J segment 5 bases; nucleotides outside the gene matches: 9. The length of the CDR3 is 13 residues. In nucleotides, the CDR3 is TGCAGCGCGACCCAGGGGGCGCGAACTGAAGCTTTCTTT. Its protein is CSATQGARTEAFF. Based on the CDR3 plus reference TRBV29-1 and TRBJ1-1, the full variable domain is SAVISQKPSRDICQRGTSLTIQCQVDSQVTMMFWYRQQPGQSLTLIATANQGSEATYESGFVIDKFPISRPNLTFSTLTVSNMSPEDSSIYLCSATQGARTEAFFGQGTRLTVV.

The chain employs TRBV5-1 and TRBJ1-2, with D tentatively TRBD1 (5 bases). The CDR3 is 15 amino acids. The V gene lost 0 bases and the J gene lost 4 bases, with 13 bases spanning the gap. Per the germline V gene, CDR1 is SGHRS and CDR2 is YFSETQ. The CDR3, as DNA: TGCGCCAGCAGCTTGGCGGGGGACGGAGGCTATGGCTACACCTTC. As protein: CASSLAGDGGYGYTF.

The V gene is TRBV2, the J gene TRBJ2-2, with a tentative D call TRBD2 (7 bases). This CDR3 region has 18 residues. The V end lost 7 bases, the J end lost 0 bases, and 21 bases lay between the germline ends. The germline gives CDR1 SNHLY, CDR2 FYNNEI. CDR3 bases: TGTGCCAGCACCAGAAAGCGGGACATTATATCGAACACCGGGGAGCTGTTTTTT. It is translated as CASTRKRDIISNTGELFF.

Here the CDR3 reads CASSQEGGETQYF. CDR3 sequence (DNA): TGTGCCAGCAGCCAAGAAGGGGGAGAGACCCAGTACTTC. The chain is built from TRBV3-1 (or the pseudogene TRBV3-2) and TRBJ2-5, with D perhaps TRBD1 (6 bases). The V end was cut by 0 bases, the J end by 4 bases, with 6 bases between. The V gene's germline CDR1 is LGHDT and CDR2 YNNKEL (reference sequence). The CDR3 totals 13 residues.

V usage is TRBV4-1 and J usage is TRBJ1-1; D is unresolved. This CDR3 comprises 15 residues. The V gene's germline CDR1 is MGHRA and CDR2 YSYEKL. Between the trimmed V and J ends, which lost 4 bases and 3 bases, there was a span of 15 bases. The CDR3 is CASSPLGGVDTEAFF. CDR3 nucleotide sequence: TGCGCCAGCAGCCCCTTAGGAGGCGTTGACACTGAAGCTTTCTTT.

This clone was found once. The CDR3 reads CASSLEGRLEKLFF. CDR3 sequence (DNA): TGTGCCAGTAGTCTGGAGGGCCGGTTGGAAAAACTGTTTTTT. J is TRBJ1-4 and V is TRBV19; D not certain. The V end lost 5 bases, the J end lost 8 bases, and 15 bases lay between the germline ends. Germline V lookup: CDR1 LNHDA, CDR2 SQIVND (reference sequence). CDR3 size: 14 residues. The full variable domain, its missing parts supplied by reference TRBV19 and TRBJ1-4, is DGGITQSPKYLFRKEGQNVTLSCEQNLNHDAMYWYRQDPGQGLRLIYYSQIVNDFQKGDIAEGYSVSREKKESFPLTVTSAQKNPTAFYLCASSLEGRLEKLFFGSGTQLSVL.

The genes are TRBV30 and TRBJ1-1; D gene unclear. V was cut by 2 bases and J by 4 bases, with 17 bases left in between. The CDR3 covers 15 residues. Germline assignment: CDR1 GTSNPN and CDR2 SVGIG (reference sequence). CDR3 sequence (DNA): TGTGCCTGGAGTTGGTCTAGCGGAGGAGGCACTGAAGCTTTCTTT. Translation: CAWSWSSGGGTEAFF. The whole variable domain, filled in from reference TRBV30 and TRBJ1-1, reads SQTIHQWPATLVQPVGSPLSLECTVEGTSNPNLYWYRQAAGRGLQLLFYSVGIGQISSEVPQNLSASRPQDRQFILSSKKLLLSDSGFYLCAWSWSSGGGTEAFFGQGTRLTVV.

The J gene is TRBJ1-1, the V gene TRBV29-1; tentative D call: TRBD1 (6 bases). V lost 8 bases and J 0 bases, leaving 16 bases between the germline ends. Germline CDR1 is SQVTM and CDR2 is ANQGSEA. This CDR3 comprises 14 residues. The CDR3 DNA follows: TGCAGCATTACCGGGGGGGGCATGAACACTGAAGCTTTCTTT. Amino acids: CSITGGGMNTEAFF.